The 18 T cell receptor beta chains below were found in one sample sequenced in a study of blood T cell repertoires in COVID-19. Sequencing used immunoSEQ multiplex PCR; TCRdb keeps in-frame clones, though not all of them. The sample yields over 95,000 clones, about 85% seen once. What was sequenced was peripheral blood. These receptors originate from a man aged 50-60 years with acute or convalescent COVID-19.

This chain connects TRBV19 to TRBJ2-7; the match to TRBD1 covers 9 bases. Germline trimming cut 4 bases from V and 6 bases from J; bases unmatched to any gene: 4. This CDR3 comprises 13 residues. Germline V CDR1 and CDR2: LNHDA, SQIVND (reference sequence). CDR3 DNA sequence: TGTGCCAGTAGTAGGGACAGGGTAAGCGAGCAGTACGTC. Protein product: CASSRDRVSEQYV.

The chain recombines TRBV12-3 or TRBV12-4 with TRBJ1-6, with D unresolved. This CDR3 spans 13 amino acids. The ends were cut back, 5 bases at V and 9 bases at J, with 11 bases in the middle. CDR3 coding DNA: TGTGCCAGCAGTCCCGGAGGGCTTTCACCCCTCCACTTT. This encodes CASSPGGLSPLHF.

The gene calls are TRBV5-1 and TRBJ2-6; no definite D call. The V end was cut by 2 bases, the J end by 0 bases, with 6 bases between. Germline V lookup: CDR1 SGHRS, CDR2 YFSETQ. This CDR3 contains 15 residues. This CDR3 reads CASSFGSSGANVLTF. DNA of the CDR3: TGCGCCAGCAGCTTTGGCTCCTCTGGGGCCAACGTCCTGACTTTC.

This clone was picked up one time. The V and J genes are TRBV28 and TRBJ1-1, with a weak D call TRBD1 (5 bases). Germline V gives CDR1 MDHEN, CDR2 SYDVKM. This CDR3 is built from 13 residues. Deletions cut 4 bases from V and 5 bases from J, with 11 bases between. The CDR3 DNA sequence: TGTGCCAGCAGTTCAGGGAGGGGTACTGAAGCTTTCTTT. This sequence encodes CASSSGRGTEAFF.

The CDR3 region has the DNA TGTGCCAGCAGCCCCGGACAGTCTGATACGCAGTATTTT. Its translation is CASSPGQSDTQYF. V gene TRBV7-2 combines with J gene TRBJ2-3, with D tentatively TRBD1 (6 bases). CDR1 SGHTA and CDR2 FQGNSA come from the germline V gene. This CDR3 is 13 amino acids long. Trimming took 5 bases from V and 6 from J, leaving 12 bases between them.

The genes are TRBV15 and TRBJ2-1; the D gene is possibly TRBD2 (5 bases). The germline CDR1 and CDR2 sequences are LNHNV and YYDKDF (reference sequence). The CDR3 extends over 13 amino acids. V gave up 5 bases and J gave up 5 bases, with 10 bases separating them. As DNA, the CDR3 is TGTGCCACCAGCGCCCTGAGGGACAATGAGCAGTTCTTC. This sequence encodes CATSALRDNEQFF.

CDR3 amino acids: CASRKETGDYGYTF. CDR3 bases: TGTGCCAGCAGGAAGGAGACAGGGGACTATGGCTACACCTTC. The chain combines TRBV6-5 with TRBJ1-2; 8 bases line up with TRBD1. With 6 bases clipped from V and 3 bases from J, the junction kept 6 bases outside the gene matches. The CDR3 has 14 amino acids. Germline V gene lookup returns CDR1 MNHEY and CDR2 SVGAGI.

The chain links TRBV19 to TRBJ1-4, with TRBD1 identical over 7 bases. Unmatched junction bases numbered 5, after V lost 8 bases and J lost 8 bases. The CDR3 runs 12 residues. Per the germline V gene, CDR1 is LNHDA and CDR2 is SQIVND (reference sequence). CDR3: CASGTDYEKLFF. In DNA, the CDR3 is TGTGCCAGTGGGACAGATTACGAAAAACTGTTTTTT.

This chain uses TRBV29-1 with TRBJ1-2; 7 nucleotides match TRBD1. Looked up from germline, CDR1 is SQVTM and CDR2 is ANQGSEA. The CDR3 is 16 amino acids. The junction had 14 bases not matched to a gene; V was cut back by 3 bases and J by 4 bases. The chain's CDR3 is CSVDLLDRSGGYGYTF. CDR3 DNA sequence: TGCAGCGTTGACCTCCTGGACAGGTCAGGGGGCTATGGCTACACCTTC.

The J gene is TRBJ1-6, the V gene TRBV14; 7 nucleotides match TRBD1. Trimming cost V 4 bases and J 7 bases; bases outside gene matches: 7. Germline values: CDR1 SGHDN, CDR2 FVKESK. The CDR3 is made up of 15 amino acids. The chain's CDR3 is CASSPMTGTNSPLHF. As DNA, the CDR3 is TGTGCCAGCAGCCCAATGACAGGGACAAATTCACCCCTCCACTTT. The full variable domain, rest sourced from reference TRBV14 and TRBJ1-6, is EAGVTQFPSHSVIEKGQTVTLRCDPISGHDNLYWYRRVMGKEIKFLLHFVKESKQDESGMPNNRFLAERTGGTYSTLKVQPAELEDSGVYFCASSPMTGTNSPLHFGNGTRLTVT.

J is TRBJ1-5 and V is TRBV7-2; D call uncertain. This CDR3 has 13 amino acids. V lost 2 bases, J lost 5 bases, and 7 bases lay in between. Germline loops: CDR1 SGHTA, CDR2 FQGNSA. The CDR3 here is CASSLLNDQPQHF. CDR3 nucleotide sequence: TGTGCCAGCAGCTTACTTAATGATCAGCCCCAGCATTTT.

J is TRBJ1-2 and V is TRBV5-4, with 7 bases lining up with TRBD1. The junction had 3 bases not matched to a gene; V was cut back by 4 bases and J by 0 bases. CDR1 and CDR2 (germline): SGHNT, YYREEE (reference sequence). This CDR3 is built from 14 residues. This chain's CDR3 is CASSDQGANYGYTF. The DNA for the CDR3 is TGTGCCAGCAGCGACCAGGGGGCTAACTATGGCTACACCTTC.

The rearrangement links TRBV10-3 to TRBJ2-2; the match to TRBD2 covers 14 bases. V shed 10 bases and J 4 bases; nucleotides not matched to a gene: 2. The CDR3 totals 14 residues. Germline assignment: CDR1 ENHRY and CDR2 SYGVKD. CDR3 sequence (DNA): TGTGCCACGGGACTAGCGGGGGCCACCGGGGAGCTGTTTTTT. As protein: CATGLAGATGELFF.

This chain's CDR3 is CASSQGGRGANYGYTF. The DNA for the CDR3 is TGTGCCAGCAGCCAAGGGGGCAGGGGCGCTAACTATGGCTACACCTTC. The genes are TRBV3-1 (or the pseudogene TRBV3-2) and TRBJ1-2; possible D gene TRBD1, 6 bases. The V gene lost 1 base and the J gene lost 0 bases, with 12 bases spanning the gap. Germline CDR1 LGHDT, CDR2 YNNKEL (reference sequence). There are 16 residues in the CDR3.

The chain uses TRBV7-2 and TRBJ1-4; a possible D gene is TRBD1 (5 bases). This CDR3 is 19 amino acids long. In germline, CDR1 is SGHTA, CDR2 FQGNSA. V was trimmed by 0 bases and J by 0 bases, leaving 17 bases between them. The CDR3 loop is CASSLALLGDSPTNEKLFF. The CDR3 coding sequence is TGTGCCAGCAGCTTAGCGCTATTAGGAGACAGTCCAACTAATGAAAAACTGTTTTTT.

The V call is TRBV7-3, the J call TRBJ2-3; weak D call: TRBD1 (5 bases). Germline-derived CDR1 and CDR2 are SGHTA and FQGTGA. This CDR3 region has 13 residues. V lost 5 bases to trimming and J lost 5 bases, with 11 bases between them. CDR3 bases: TGTGCCAGCAGCCCAGGGCATCAAGATACGCAGTATTTT. The encoded protein is CASSPGHQDTQYF.

This chain joins TRBV7-9 and TRBJ2-1, with 8 bases that match TRBD2. The V gene end was trimmed by 5 bases and the J gene end by 7 bases; junction bases not matched to a gene: 10. Germline V CDR1 and CDR2: SEHNR, FQNEAQ (reference sequence). The CDR3 has 15 residues. The CDR3 coding sequence is TGTGCCAGCAGCCTGGCCGGGGGGGCGCGGAATGAGCAGTTCTTC. It yields the protein CASSLAGGARNEQFF.

The chain recombines TRBV5-4 with TRBJ1-4; TRBD1 is a possible D gene (6 bases). The CDR3 is 15 amino acids. CDR1 and CDR2 from the germline V gene are SGHNT and YYREEE (reference sequence). The V and J ends lost 4 bases and 7 bases respectively, with 17 bases between them. The CDR3 loop is CASSVGQRSFEKLFF. The DNA for the CDR3 is TGTGCCAGCAGCGTTGGACAGAGGAGTTTTGAAAAACTGTTTTTT. Together with reference TRBV5-4 and TRBJ1-4, the CDR3 gives the full variable domain: ETGVTQSPTHLIKTRGQQVTLRCSSQSGHNTVSWYQQALGQGPQFIFQYYREEENGRGNFPPRFSGLQFPNYSSELNVNALELDDSALYLCASSVGQRSFEKLFFGSGTQLSVL.